This T cell receptor beta chain appears in the sequencing data of a study of shared clonotypes between healthy human individuals. Whole-study results and caveats: Shared across a handful of donors were roughly 4.7% of the naive CD4 clonotypes. Against clonotypes common to all four donors, non-shared ones had lower generation probabilities.

In the case of this clone: The antigen remains unidentified.

Samples underwent the assay at deep level. Data came from immunoSEQ multiplex PCR; TCRdb stores just in-frame clones and leaves some out. The profile shows about 660,000 clones, roughly 70% of them singletons. V lost 1 base, J lost 8 bases, and 12 bases lay in between. The CDR3 has 14 residues. CDR1 is SNHLY, CDR2 FYNNEI, per germline. This receptor was identified in a woman under 40 in good health. Sequencing was carried out using memory CD4+ T cells sorted from blood. Subset described: CD45RA-negative fraction. The chain carries TRBV2 and TRBJ2-1; TRBD2 might be the D (6 bases). DNA for the CDR3: TGTGCCAGCAGTGAAGACGGGAGTCAGTATGAGCAGTTCTTC. This encodes CASSEDGSQYEQFF.